A selection of T cell receptor beta chains follows, all from one sample in a study of T cell responses to AZD1222 COVID-19 vaccine. Clones were sequenced by immunoSEQ multiplex PCR, and TCRdb holds only the in-frame ones, with some missing. The table includes around 110,000 clones, about 90% detected once. The source was peripheral blood, collected 28 days after the second AZD1222 dose. The origin of the receptors is an adult who received the AZD1222 COVID-19 vaccine. The CDR3 runs from the conserved cysteine through the conserved F or W. Fields, in order: J gene, clone size, V gene, CDR3 protein. Clone size is not always given. Where it is, it says once, few, many or a class for expanded clones.

j_gene: TRBJ1-2; abundance: .; v_gene: TRBV30; CDR3aa: CAWSSQGEGGYTF
j_gene: TRBJ1-5; abundance: .; v_gene: TRBV19; CDR3aa: CASSSGQGANSNQPQHF
j_gene: TRBJ1-5; abundance: .; v_gene: TRBV30; CDR3aa: CAWSRGQNQPQHF
j_gene: TRBJ1-1; abundance: .; v_gene: TRBV6-5; CDR3aa: CASSYSGVSQTEAFF
j_gene: TRBJ2-3; abundance: .; v_gene: TRBV6-6; CDR3aa: CASSYGRATDTQYF
j_gene: TRBJ1-1; abundance: .; v_gene: TRBV19; CDR3aa: CASSPSGGRDTEAFF
j_gene: TRBJ1-4; abundance: .; v_gene: TRBV4-1; CDR3aa: CASSQDLAGGEKLFF
j_gene: TRBJ2-2; abundance: .; v_gene: TRBV29-1; CDR3aa: CSARTVNTGELFF
j_gene: TRBJ2-6; abundance: once; v_gene: TRBV7-8; CDR3aa: CASGFSPSGANVLTF
j_gene: TRBJ2-7; abundance: .; v_gene: TRBV27; CDR3aa: CASSFVGSYEQYF
j_gene: TRBJ2-3; abundance: .; v_gene: TRBV2; CDR3aa: CASSRFRAGAADTQYF
j_gene: TRBJ2-7; abundance: .; v_gene: TRBV7-9; CDR3aa: CASSLLQGREQYF
j_gene: TRBJ2-7; abundance: .; v_gene: TRBV27; CDR3aa: CASRQGSTFYEQYF
j_gene: TRBJ2-1; abundance: .; v_gene: TRBV6-2/TRBV6-3; CDR3aa: CASSPSGREQFF
j_gene: TRBJ1-2; abundance: .; v_gene: TRBV10-3; CDR3aa: CAISESGFNYGYTF
j_gene: TRBJ1-5; abundance: .; v_gene: TRBV6-2/TRBV6-3; CDR3aa: CASSYSTRGEHQPQHF
j_gene: TRBJ1-4; abundance: .; v_gene: TRBV5-8; CDR3aa: CASSSWDRDEKLFF
j_gene: TRBJ2-1; abundance: .; v_gene: TRBV5-6; CDR3aa: CASSWGLWLADYGGEQFF
j_gene: TRBJ2-7; abundance: .; v_gene: TRBV18; CDR3aa: CASSPLDRGLHEQYF
j_gene: TRBJ2-5; abundance: .; v_gene: TRBV27; CDR3aa: CASSSNGRSRETQYF
j_gene: TRBJ1-2; abundance: .; v_gene: TRBV5-1; CDR3aa: CASSLTGEDYGYTF
j_gene: TRBJ2-1; abundance: .; v_gene: TRBV5-1; CDR3aa: CASSAPLAGIGNEQFF
j_gene: TRBJ2-1; abundance: .; v_gene: TRBV27; CDR3aa: CASSTREREQFF
j_gene: TRBJ2-7; abundance: .; v_gene: TRBV6-5; CDR3aa: CASSYDDGSYEQYF
j_gene: TRBJ1-2; abundance: .; v_gene: TRBV30; CDR3aa: CAWSQGATYGYTF
j_gene: TRBJ2-1; abundance: .; v_gene: TRBV5-1; CDR3aa: CASSSGASGRGDEQFF
j_gene: TRBJ2-7; abundance: .; v_gene: TRBV7-3; CDR3aa: CASSSTGLAGGFSYEQYF
j_gene: TRBJ2-3; abundance: .; v_gene: TRBV11-2; CDR3aa: CASGGTSGTDTQYF
j_gene: TRBJ2-3; abundance: once; v_gene: TRBV15; CDR3aa: CATSRITDTQYF
j_gene: TRBJ2-3; abundance: .; v_gene: TRBV12-5; CDR3aa: CASGLSWSDTQYF
j_gene: TRBJ1-5; abundance: .; v_gene: TRBV28; CDR3aa: CASSFWSQPQHF
j_gene: TRBJ2-5; abundance: .; v_gene: TRBV24-1; CDR3aa: CATSDSARQETQYF
j_gene: TRBJ1-6; abundance: once; v_gene: TRBV11-2; CDR3aa: CASSLDRGSPLHF
j_gene: TRBJ2-5; abundance: .; v_gene: TRBV9; CDR3aa: CASSVAGSKETQYF
j_gene: TRBJ2-5; abundance: .; v_gene: TRBV7-3; CDR3aa: CASSLQGSETQYF
j_gene: TRBJ2-1; abundance: .; v_gene: TRBV4-1; CDR3aa: CASSQGMTNNEQFF
j_gene: TRBJ1-1; abundance: .; v_gene: TRBV29-1; CDR3aa: CSALRDIFTEAFF
j_gene: TRBJ2-7; abundance: .; v_gene: TRBV14; CDR3aa: CASSQSQAGGSYEQYF
j_gene: TRBJ1-2; abundance: .; v_gene: TRBV28; CDR3aa: CASSLWDREESGYTF
j_gene: TRBJ2-4; abundance: .; v_gene: TRBV5-1; CDR3aa: CASSLTEGTSDIQYF
j_gene: TRBJ1-2; abundance: .; v_gene: TRBV14; CDR3aa: CASSQAGTGHGYTF
j_gene: TRBJ2-7; abundance: .; v_gene: TRBV4-2; CDR3aa: CASSSQGASSYEQYF
j_gene: TRBJ1-5; abundance: .; v_gene: TRBV19; CDR3aa: CASSPTGGRDQPQHF
j_gene: TRBJ2-1; abundance: .; v_gene: TRBV7-9; CDR3aa: CASSLGWAMVDNEQFF
j_gene: TRBJ2-2; abundance: .; v_gene: TRBV19; CDR3aa: CASNLGRVAGELFF